This TCR beta chain was obtained from a study of blood T cell repertoires in COVID-19. Study overall: The United States, Italy and Spain supplied acute and convalescent COVID-19 samples.

Here immunoSEQ multiplex PCR was the method, and the copy in TCRdb shows in-frame clones only, minus some. The sample contains about 150,000 clones, around nine tenths of which appear only once. The CDR3 contains 12 residues. Germline lookup yields CDR1 MNHEY and CDR2 SVGEGT. V dropped 4 bases and J dropped 4 bases, with 7 bases sitting between them. The rearrangement uses TRBV6-2 or TRBV6-3 and TRBJ1-2; D remains unclear. The TCR comes from a human donor in a cohort sampled during active COVID-19. The sample comprised peripheral blood. CDR3 amino acids: CASSSTAYGYTF. CDR3 nucleotides: TGTGCCAGCAGTTCAACTGCCTATGGCTACACCTTC.